The rows below give T cell receptor beta chains drawn from one sample of a study of shared clonotypes between healthy human individuals. The data were produced by immunoSEQ multiplex PCR, yet TCRdb's version contains in-frame clones alone and is incomplete. The sample holds 1.5 million to 2.5 million clones, approximately 95% seen once. Material: naive CD8+ T cells sorted from blood. These receptors were obtained from a man in his late teens or twenties in good health. The CDR3 runs from the conserved cysteine through the conserved F or W.

cdr3_length,v_call,cdr3_aa
15,TRBV29-1,CSAQPDRVNTGELFF
17,TRBV18,CASSPSPGTSDHNEQFF
16,TRBV28,CASRLSQGMGNSPLHF
17,TRBV2,CASSEPPGTGPYNEQFF
17,TRBV5-1,CASSPLKTFLTSYEQYF
13,TRBV7-2,CASSLLYYNEQFF
14,TRBV7-2,CASSLVGTGNTIYF
13,TRBV11-3,CASSLTVGYEAFF
14,TRBV5-6,CASSLYGLSYEQYF
14,TRBV6-5,CASTYIGPYNEQFF
15,TRBV7-6,CASSQGLAGANEQFF
12,TRBV7-9,CASSSITGELFF
16,TRBV7-9,CASSMTGGYSNQPQHF
14,TRBV6-5,CATENWTGGEGYTF
15,TRBV4-1,CASSEGHSSNQPQHF
17,TRBV19,CASTAASREGTNEKLFF
14,TRBV6-1,CASSFRDRLYEQYF
15,TRBV27,CASSPPGQGNQPQHF
13,TRBV7-8,CASSFGPEITIYF
14,TRBV28,CASSGRTGIYGYTF
14,TRBV19,CASSWGQGTGELFF
15,TRBV28,CASSLRGIKSYEQYF
13,TRBV28,CASSQTGRYEQYF
16,TRBV5-5,CASILDLRDLYNEQFF
11,TRBV29-1,CSAGQGTEAFF
18,TRBV4-3,CASSQDLGRTSGPYEQYF
17,TRBV2,CASTSRGPDRPYEKLFF
15,TRBV15,CATSGTGATNEKLFF
13,TRBV18,CASSRGTTDTQYF
15,TRBV27,CASRFGGALDTEAFF
11,TRBV20-1,CSALLNTEAFF
14,TRBV4-3,CASSQGVANYEQYF
14,TRBV4-3,CASSLDRRNSPLHF
16,TRBV5-1,CASSLSLAASTDTQYF
15,TRBV9,CASSVESQLNTEAFF
13,TRBV29-1,CSVVSQGGETQYF
15,TRBV13,CASSLELANTGELFF
15,TRBV9,CASTPGGFGGNEAFF
19,TRBV5-4,CASSAGDRGPATSAGELFF
13,TRBV5-1,CASAQVLQETQYF
16,TRBV29-1,CSAGGPGTVNTGELFF